The clone carrying this T cell receptor beta chain was found once. This entry is derived from a study of blood T cell repertoires in COVID-19. Study as a whole: Sources were T cells, B-cell-depleted T cells, or PBMCs; the material itself was cDNA or gDNA.

TCRdb keeps only in-frame clones here, not all; method: immunoSEQ multiplex PCR. Of about 190,000 clones in the sample, just under 80% were seen once. This CDR3 is built from 13 residues. Germline V gene lookup returns CDR1 SNHLY and CDR2 FYNNEI. The V end was cut by 4 bases, the J end by 1 base, with 8 bases between. The source is an elderly woman with active or convalescent COVID-19. The sequenced sample was peripheral blood. V is TRBV2 and J is TRBJ2-7; D perhaps matches TRBD1 (5 bases). The CDR3 DNA reads TGTGCCAGCAGTGCGGCAGGGTCCTACGAGCAGTACTTC. Its protein is CASSAAGSYEQYF.